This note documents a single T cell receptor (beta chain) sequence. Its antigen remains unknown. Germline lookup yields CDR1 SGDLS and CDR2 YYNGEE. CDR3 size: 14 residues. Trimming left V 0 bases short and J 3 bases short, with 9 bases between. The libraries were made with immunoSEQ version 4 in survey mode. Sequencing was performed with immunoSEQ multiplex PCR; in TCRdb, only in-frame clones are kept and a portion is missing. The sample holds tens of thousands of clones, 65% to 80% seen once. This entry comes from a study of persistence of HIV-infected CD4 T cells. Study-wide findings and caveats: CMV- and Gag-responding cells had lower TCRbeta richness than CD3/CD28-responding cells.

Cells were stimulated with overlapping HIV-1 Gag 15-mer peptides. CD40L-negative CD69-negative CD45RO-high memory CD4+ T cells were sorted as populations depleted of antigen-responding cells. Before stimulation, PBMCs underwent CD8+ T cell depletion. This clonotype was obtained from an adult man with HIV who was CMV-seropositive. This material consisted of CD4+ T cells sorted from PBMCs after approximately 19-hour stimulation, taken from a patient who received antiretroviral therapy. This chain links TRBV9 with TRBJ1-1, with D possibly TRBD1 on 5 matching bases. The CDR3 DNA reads TGTGCCAGCAGCGTAGGGGACCTCCACACTGAAGCTTTCTTT. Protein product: CASSVGDLHTEAFF.